These 15 T cell receptor beta chains were all obtained from the same sample, sequenced in a study of vaccination effects on CD4 cells after COVID-19. Ahead of sequencing, the ViraFEST assay grew antigen-specific CD4+ T cells using viral peptide pools. Having been cultured for about ten days, the cells underwent CD4+ T cell isolation. Two doses of either BNT162b2 or mRNA-1273 were given to each participant. Their antigens remain unidentified. Clones were sequenced by immunoSEQ multiplex PCR, and TCRdb holds only the in-frame ones, with some missing. The sample carries tens of thousands of clones, around 70% recorded once. Sample: CD4+ T cells from PBMCs cultured with HCoV-OC43 spike peptides, taken after COVID-19 vaccination. Subset defined: HCoV-OC43 spike overlapping peptide pool stimulation. The source of these receptors is a human donor who received a COVID-19 vaccine.

The gene calls are TRBV7-8 and TRBJ1-1; D uncertain. This CDR3 region has 14 residues. From germline, CDR1 is SGHVS and CDR2 FQNEAQ. V was cut by 4 bases and J by 5 bases, with 14 bases left in between. The CDR3 coding sequence is TGTGCCAGCAGCTCACAGCAGGCAGGAACTGAAGCTTTCTTT. This encodes CASSSQQAGTEAFF.

The V call is TRBV5-5, the J call TRBJ2-7; D gene uncertain. V lost 4 bases and J lost 4, with 6 bases in between. CDR1 SGHKS and CDR2 YYEKEE come from the germline V gene (reference sequence). CDR3 length: 11 amino acids. The CDR3 bases are TGTGCCAGCAGCCAAAATTACGAGCAGTACTTC. Protein sequence: CASSQNYEQYF.

The chain has TRBV7-9 and TRBJ2-5; the D call may be TRBD1 or TRBD2 (5 bases each). In germline, CDR1 is SEHNR, CDR2 FQNEAQ (reference sequence). The germline V and J ends were trimmed by 3 bases and 5 bases, with 19 bases remaining between them. This CDR3 is 16 amino acids long. The CDR3 sequence: CASSFPWGLRGETQYF. The CDR3 nucleotides are TGTGCCAGCAGCTTCCCCTGGGGGTTAAGGGGTGAGACCCAGTACTTC.

This rearrangement joins TRBV7-9 to TRBJ1-6; the D gene is possibly TRBD1 (5 bases). The V end lost 6 bases, the J end lost 6 bases, and 9 bases lay between the germline ends. The CDR3 has 13 residues. The V gene's germline CDR1 is SEHNR and CDR2 FQNEAQ (reference sequence). The CDR3 protein is CASSGGSNSPLHF. As DNA, the CDR3 is TGTGCCAGCAGTGGGGGGAGTAATTCACCCCTCCACTTT.

The V call is TRBV7-2, the J call TRBJ2-1; 10 bases fit TRBD2. Germline values: CDR1 SGHTA, CDR2 FQGNSA. Trimming at V came to 5 bases and at J to 6 bases, leaving 13 bases not matched to a gene. The CDR3 has 17 residues. The CDR3 DNA sequence: TGTGCCAGCAGCCGTCTAATTCTAGCGGGAGTACTCAATGAGCAGTTCTTC. Its translation is CASSRLILAGVLNEQFF.

The V and J genes are TRBV11-2 and TRBJ1-5; no firm D call. Trimming pared 0 bases from V and 6 bases from J, leaving 6 bases between. Germline loops: CDR1 SGHAT, CDR2 FQNNGV. CDR3 length: 13 residues. CDR3 amino acids: CASSLDRGQPQHF. DNA of the CDR3: TGTGCCAGCAGCTTAGATCGGGGTCAGCCCCAGCATTTT.

This clone was seen a few times. The chain links TRBV7-9 to TRBJ2-5, with 12 bases aligning to TRBD2. Germline assignment: CDR1 SEHNR and CDR2 FQNEAQ (reference sequence). With 5 bases clipped from V and 5 bases from J, the junction kept 9 bases outside the gene matches. CDR3 length: 16 residues. The DNA for the CDR3 is TGTGCCAGCAGCCCCAGACTAGCGGGGGCCGAGGAGACCCAGTACTTC. Translating gives CASSPRLAGAEETQYF.

The chain links TRBV3-1 (or the pseudogene TRBV3-2) to TRBJ2-4; TRBD1 matches 10 bases. V shed 5 bases, J shed 4 bases, and the junction held 2 bases outside the gene matches. Germline V gene sequence: CDR1 LGHDT, CDR2 YNNKEL (reference sequence). The CDR3 totals 14 residues. In DNA form, the CDR3 reads TGTGCCAGCAGCGTGGACAGGGGGAAAAACATTCAGTACTTC. Translated, it gives CASSVDRGKNIQYF.

The genes are TRBV4-1 and TRBJ2-5, with TRBD2 matching over 8 bases. Unmatched junction bases numbered 11, after V lost 0 bases and J lost 5 bases. Germline assignment: CDR1 MGHRA and CDR2 YSYEKL. This CDR3 spans 17 amino acids. The CDR3 loop reads CASSQDEVAGGGETQYF. In nucleotides, the CDR3 is TGCGCCAGCAGCCAAGATGAAGTAGCGGGCGGGGGGGAGACCCAGTACTTC.

The V gene is TRBV3-1 (or the pseudogene TRBV3-2), the J gene TRBJ2-7; no clear D. The germline CDR1 and CDR2 sequences are LGHDT and YNNKEL (reference sequence). Between the trimmed V and J ends, which lost 0 bases and 3 bases, there was a span of 12 bases. The CDR3 spans 15 residues. CDR3 loop: CASSQELGALYEQYF. The CDR3 nucleotides read TGTGCCAGCAGCCAAGAATTGGGTGCCCTCTACGAGCAGTACTTC.

CDR3 residues: CASSIVVRNTEAFF. The DNA of the CDR3 is TGTGCCAGTAGTATAGTGGTTAGGAACACTGAAGCTTTCTTT. The V and J genes are TRBV19 and TRBJ1-1; D uncertain. With 1 base removed from V and 1 base from J, the gap between germline ends came to 7 bases. Germline values: CDR1 LNHDA, CDR2 SQIVND (reference sequence). This CDR3 spans 14 amino acids.

The V gene is TRBV19, the J gene TRBJ2-1; 8 bases map to TRBD2. Germline V gene sequence: CDR1 LNHDA, CDR2 SQIVND (reference sequence). With 8 bases clipped from V and 0 bases from J, the junction kept 9 bases outside the gene matches. This CDR3 spans 16 amino acids. CDR3 loop: CASGPGGTSSYNEQFF. The CDR3 DNA reads as TGTGCCAGTGGACCGGGGGGGACGAGCTCCTACAATGAGCAGTTCTTC.

J is TRBJ2-2 and V is TRBV11-2; D possibly corresponds to TRBD2 (6 bases). The V and J ends lost 5 bases and 4 bases respectively, with 17 bases between them. CDR1 and CDR2 from the germline V gene are SGHAT and FQNNGV. There are 16 residues in the CDR3. CDR3: CASSRMETRGTGELFF. CDR3 nucleotides: TGTGCCAGCAGCCGAATGGAGACTAGGGGCACCGGGGAGCTGTTTTTT.

In its sample, this clone was seen once. The V call is TRBV19, the J call TRBJ2-7, with D unresolved. Trimming removed 5 bases at V and 0 bases at J, with 17 bases between. Germline-derived CDR1 and CDR2 are LNHDA and SQIVND (reference sequence). The CDR3 covers 16 residues. The CDR3 bases are TGTGCCAGTAGTTTCCACCCTCGGAACCCCTCCTACGAGCAGTACTTC. It codes for CASSFHPRNPSYEQYF.

The rearrangement links TRBV9 to TRBJ2-3, with TRBD2 matching 10 bases. Germline trimming cut 7 bases from V and 6 bases from J; bases unmatched to any gene: 17. This CDR3 spans 17 amino acids. The germline gives CDR1 SGDLS, CDR2 YYNGEE. The CDR3 protein is CASVPGAGGPGFDTQYF. CDR3 nucleotide sequence: TGTGCCAGCGTACCCGGAGCGGGAGGGCCAGGCTTCGATACGCAGTATTTT.